The 14 T cell receptor beta chains presented below share a single source sample, sequenced in a study of control samples from healthy donors and cancer patients. Assay: immunoSEQ multiplex PCR; the TCRdb copy retains only in-frame clones and omits some. In the table there are approximately 84,000 clones, 91% of which are singletons. The sample comprised blood. These receptors were collected from a man younger than 45 in good health.

The chain recombines TRBV5-1 with TRBJ1-2; D might be TRBD1 (5 bases). V dropped 4 bases and J dropped 4 bases, with 11 bases sitting between them. This CDR3 is 13 amino acids long. CDR1 and CDR2 from the germline V gene are SGHRS and YFSETQ. This CDR3 is CASSTRDGYGYTF. As DNA, the CDR3 is TGCGCCAGCAGCACCAGGGACGGCTATGGCTACACCTTC.

The chain recombines TRBV2 with TRBJ2-1; D remains unclear. CDR3 length: 14 amino acids. From germline, CDR1 is SNHLY and CDR2 FYNNEI. V was trimmed by 7 bases and J by 1 base, leaving 11 bases between them. CDR3 residues: CASKAPRSYNEQFF. CDR3 bases: TGTGCCAGCAAAGCACCTAGGTCCTACAATGAGCAGTTCTTC.

The V and J genes are TRBV12-3 or TRBV12-4 and TRBJ1-1; weak D call: TRBD1 (6 bases). V dropped 1 base and J dropped 7 bases, with 10 bases sitting between them. This CDR3 comprises 13 residues. The CDR3 sequence is CASSLGGLNEAFF. DNA for the CDR3: TGTGCCAGCAGTTTAGGGGGGCTTAATGAAGCTTTCTTT.

The chain is built from TRBV5-1 and TRBJ1-1; D ambiguous. This CDR3 comprises 14 residues. V lost 4 bases and J 1 base, leaving 11 bases between the germline ends. Germline lookup yields CDR1 SGHRS and CDR2 YFSETQ. This CDR3 is CASSRRYRNTEAFF. CDR3 sequence (DNA): TGCGCCAGCAGCAGGCGGTATCGGAACACTGAAGCTTTCTTT.

V is TRBV7-2 and J is TRBJ1-2; TRBD1 matches 10 bases. J gave up 0 bases and V 5 bases, and 3 bases lay outside the gene matches. This CDR3 is 15 amino acids long. The germline V gene encodes CDR1 SGHTA and CDR2 FQGNSA. The CDR3 protein is CASSLGQGANYGYTF. In DNA, the CDR3 is TGTGCCAGCAGCCTTGGACAGGGGGCTAACTATGGCTACACCTTC.

V is TRBV5-1 and J is TRBJ1-2, with no clear D. V was cut by 4 bases and J by 3 bases, with 13 bases left in between. There are 14 residues in the CDR3. Germline V gives CDR1 SGHRS, CDR2 YFSETQ. This CDR3 reads CASSPGGNDYGYTF. CDR3 nucleotide sequence: TGCGCCAGCAGCCCCGGAGGGAACGACTATGGCTACACCTTC.

This sequence joins TRBV15 and TRBJ2-7, with TRBD1 identical over 7 bases. The CDR3 is 16 amino acids. Germline CDR1 reads LNHNV; CDR2 reads YYDKDF (reference sequence). Losses at the gene ends were 1 base for V and 4 bases for J; bases not matched to a gene: 10. CDR3 DNA: TGTGCCACCAGCAGAGTAGGGCCAGGGGGTAGATACGAGCAGTACTTC. Its protein product is CATSRVGPGGRYEQYF.

This sequence joins TRBV5-1 and TRBJ2-5; 7 bases fit TRBD2. Germline trimming cut 0 bases from V and 4 bases from J; bases unmatched to any gene: 6. The CDR3 extends over 15 amino acids. The V gene's germline CDR1 is SGHRS and CDR2 YFSETQ. This CDR3 reads CASSLAGRVGETQYF. The DNA of the CDR3 is TGCGCCAGCAGCTTGGCAGGGAGGGTCGGAGAGACCCAGTACTTC.

The chain carries TRBV6-5 and TRBJ1-2; perhaps TRBD1 as D (5 bases). V gave up 0 bases and J gave up 0 bases, with 8 bases separating them. Germline V gene data show CDR1 as MNHEY and CDR2 as SVGAGI. This CDR3 has 15 amino acids. The CDR3 nucleotides read TGTGCCAGCAGTTACTCGCCAGGGACTAACTATGGCTACACCTTC. Translation gives CASSYSPGTNYGYTF.

The rearrangement joins TRBV11-3 to TRBJ1-3, with D possibly being TRBD1 (5 bases). This CDR3 has 13 amino acids. The V gene's germline CDR1 is SGHNT and CDR2 YENEEA. Trimming left V 6 bases short and J 4 bases short, with 10 bases between. The CDR3 DNA follows: TGTGCCAGCAGTGCAGGGCCCGGAAACACCATATATTTT. Amino acids: CASSAGPGNTIYF. Together with reference TRBV11-3 and TRBJ1-3, the CDR3 gives the full variable domain: EAGVVQSPRYKIIEKKQPVAFWCNPISGHNTLYWYLQNLGQGPELLIRYENEEAVDDSQLPKDRFSAERLKGVDSTLKIQPAELGDSAVYLCASSAGPGNTIYFGEGSWLTVV.

As concerns this clone: The junction does not match germline at one end; this may be a read error. This chain connects TRBV3-1 (or the pseudogene TRBV3-2) to TRBJ2-3, with D possibly being TRBD2 (6 bases). Germline V gene sequence: CDR1 LGHDT, CDR2 YNNKEL (reference sequence). The CDR3 covers 15 residues. The DNA for the CDR3 is TGTGCCAGCAGCGAAGACACACTAGCATGGGATACGCAGTATTTT. This gives the protein CASSEDTLAWDTQYF.

CDR3 protein: CASSLDRYRQNTGELFF. CDR3 nucleotides: TGTGCCAGCAGCTTGGACAGATACAGGCAGAACACCGGGGAGCTGTTTTTT. This rearrangement joins TRBV5-5 to TRBJ2-2, with D possibly matching TRBD1 (5 bases). There are 17 residues in the CDR3. The ends were cut back, 0 bases at V and 1 base at J, with 13 bases in the middle. Per germline, CDR1 SGHKS and CDR2 YYEKEE (reference sequence). The full variable domain, rest sourced from reference TRBV5-5 and TRBJ2-2, is DAGVTQSPTHLIKTRGQQVTLRCSPISGHKSVSWYQQVLGQGPQFIFQYYEKEERGRGNFPDRFSARQFPNYSSELNVNALLLGDSALYLCASSLDRYRQNTGELFFGEGSRLTVL.

V is TRBV5-6 and J is TRBJ1-1; no reliable D call. CDR3 length: 14 amino acids. From germline, CDR1 is SGHDT and CDR2 YYEEEE. Trimming shortened V by 4 bases and J by 2 bases, and 12 bases separated the two germline ends. CDR3 bases: TGTGCCAGCAGCGTAAGGTATCCCAACACTGAAGCTTTCTTT. Its protein is CASSVRYPNTEAFF.

The rearrangement links TRBV9 to TRBJ2-5, with unresolved D. Germline lookup yields CDR1 SGDLS and CDR2 YYNGEE. The CDR3 length is 14 residues. V lost 0 bases and J lost 4, with 10 bases in between. This chain's CDR3 is CASSVDSGRETQYF. CDR3 sequence (DNA): TGTGCCAGCAGCGTAGATTCTGGCCGAGAGACCCAGTACTTC.